What follows are 25 T cell receptor beta chains derived from one specimen sequenced in a study of neurological immune-mediated disorders. From the 5' RACE reads, TCRdb called clonotypes with MiXCR, one entry per CDR3 protein. The data show some 65,000 distinct CDR3 sequences, around 4% seen once. Sequenced: PBMCs. The source is a man in his fifties or sixties with multiple sclerosis.

The table lists this clonotype with many counts. This rearrangement joins TRBV11-2 to TRBJ2-2; no firm D call. The CDR3 has 18 amino acids. V was clipped by 1 base and J by 0 bases, with 15 bases between them. Germline-derived CDR1 and CDR2 are SGHAT and FQNNGV. The CDR3 here is CASSLGAAYYTNTGELFF. DNA of the CDR3: TGTGCCAGCAGCTTAGGAGCAGCCTATTATACGAACACCGGGGAGCTGTTTTTT.

This clonotype was seen repeatedly, ten times or more. The chain has TRBV20-1 and TRBJ1-4, with a weak D call TRBD1 (5 bases). V was shortened by 3 bases and J by 5 bases, with 7 bases between the two germline ends. The CDR3 contains 12 residues. Per the germline V gene, CDR1 is DFQATT and CDR2 is SNEGSKA (reference sequence). This CDR3 is CSARGPNEKLFF. The CDR3 DNA follows: TGCAGTGCTAGGGGACCAAATGAAAAACTGTTTTTT.

V is TRBV4-2 and J is TRBJ2-4; 10 positions agree with TRBD1. CDR1 is LGHNA, CDR2 YNFKEQ, per germline. With 0 bases clipped from V and 1 base from J, the junction kept 18 bases outside the gene matches. The CDR3 has 22 residues. The CDR3 region has the DNA TGTGCCAGCAGCCAAGATACGCCGCTTTGGGACAGGGGACTTCTGGCCAAAAACATTCAGTACTTC. Translating it yields CASSQDTPLWDRGLLAKNIQYF.

This clonotype has a count of ten or more. This CDR3 is CASSPDGRNTEAFF. CDR3 nucleotide sequence: TGTGCCAGCAGCCCCGACGGGAGGAACACTGAAGCTTTCTTT. The chain has TRBV4-2 and TRBJ1-1; D is uncertain. Germline loops: CDR1 LGHNA, CDR2 YNFKEQ. V was cut by 4 bases and J by 1 base, with 10 bases left in between. This CDR3 has 14 residues.

This clonotype came up a few times. The chain joins TRBV2 to TRBJ1-5, with D tentatively TRBD1 (6 bases). This CDR3 has 14 residues. V was clipped by 4 bases and J by 0 bases, with 7 bases between them. The germline V gene has CDR1 SNHLY and CDR2 FYNNEI. The chain's CDR3 is CASSGQVSNQPQHF. CDR3 in DNA: TGTGCCAGCAGTGGACAGGTTAGCAATCAGCCCCAGCATTTT.

In its sample, this clonotype was seen a few times. CDR3 DNA sequence: TGCGCCAGCAGCGGAACAGGGGTCAACTATGGCTACACCTTC. Protein sequence: CASSGTGVNYGYTF. This chain joins TRBV5-1 and TRBJ1-2; 7 bases line up with TRBD1. CDR1 and CDR2 from the germline V gene are SGHRS and YFSETQ. The CDR3 covers 14 residues. V dropped 4 bases and J dropped 2; count of bases not matched to a gene: 5.

This clonotype was counted at least ten times. The chain employs TRBV20-1 and TRBJ1-5, with unresolved D. Germline CDR1 and CDR2: DFQATT and SNEGSKA (reference sequence). The CDR3 is 17 amino acids. Trimming took 0 bases from V and 3 from J, leaving 18 bases between them. The CDR3 nucleotides are TGCAGTGCTAGAGATGTTTTGGGAAAAGCGGACAATCAGCCCCAGCATTTT. Translated: CSARDVLGKADNQPQHF.

This clonotype was seen a handful of times. One end of the junction fails to match germline, which may point to a read error. The chain has TRBV3-1 and TRBJ1-5; 10 bases align to TRBD1. The CDR3 spans 16 residues. Germline V gene sequence: CDR1 LGHDT, CDR2 YNNKEL (reference sequence). CDR3 protein: CASSQDLTGGNQPQNF. The CDR3 DNA follows: TGTGCCAGCAGCCAAGATTTGACAGGGGGCAATCAGCCCCAGAATTTT.

This clonotype was recorded at least ten times. The V and J genes are TRBV5-1 and TRBJ2-2; 11 bases are shared with TRBD1. Per germline, CDR1 SGHRS and CDR2 YFSETQ. V lost 1 base, J lost 4 bases, and 3 bases stayed unmatched. This CDR3 contains 16 residues. The CDR3 loop reads CASSLRGQGVTGELFF. DNA of the CDR3: TGCGCCAGCAGCTTGAGGGGACAGGGGGTCACCGGGGAGCTGTTTTTT.

This clonotype was observed many times. The V and J genes are TRBV5-1 and TRBJ1-2; the D is unclear. This CDR3 region has 16 residues. Trimming pared 1 base from V and 5 bases from J, leaving 18 bases between. From germline, CDR1 is SGHRS and CDR2 YFSETQ. The CDR3 here is CASSLIPGIPEYGYTF. The CDR3 coding sequence is TGCGCCAGCAGCTTGATTCCGGGCATCCCGGAATATGGCTACACCTTC.

This clonotype was recorded at least ten times. The chain links TRBV7-2 to TRBJ1-5; possible D gene TRBD1, 6 bases. Germline V gives CDR1 SGHTA, CDR2 FQGNSA. The CDR3 has 15 residues. V was cut by 3 bases and J by 7 bases, with 16 bases left in between. The chain's CDR3 is CASSFSSGDRQPQHF. As DNA, the CDR3 is TGTGCCAGCAGCTTCTCGTCAGGGGATCGACAGCCCCAGCATTTT.

A few counts support this clonotype. DNA of the CDR3: TGTGCCAGCAGTAAGGGCACTGAAGCTTTCTTT. Amino acid sequence: CASSKGTEAFF. The chain joins TRBV27 to TRBJ1-1; D gene uncertain. CDR1 and CDR2 from the germline V gene are MNHEY and SMNVEV (reference sequence). The CDR3 sequence is 11 residues long. V was clipped by 5 bases and J by 4 bases, with 5 bases between them.

This clonotype showed up many times. J is TRBJ2-2 and V is TRBV5-1; a possible D gene is TRBD1 (5 bases). Germline V gene lookup returns CDR1 SGHRS and CDR2 YFSETQ. CDR3 length: 14 amino acids. Between the trimmed V and J ends, which lost 4 bases and 5 bases, there was a span of 12 bases. The CDR3 is CASSELPGTGELFF. The CDR3 DNA reads TGCGCCAGCAGCGAGCTCCCAGGGACCGGGGAGCTGTTTTTT.

This clonotype showed up many times. The chain recombines TRBV7-6 with TRBJ2-4; 8 bases match TRBD1. CDR3 length equals 18 residues. V trimming: 1 base; J trimming: 3 bases; junction bases outside the gene matches: 11. Germline V CDR1 and CDR2: SGHVS, FNYEAQ. CDR3 amino acids: CASSLGGDRGRRKNIQYF. Written as DNA, the CDR3 is TGTGCCAGCAGCTTAGGGGGAGACAGGGGAAGACGCAAAAACATTCAGTACTTC.

This clonotype appeared many times. The chain links TRBV7-6 to TRBJ2-1, with 8 nucleotides matching TRBD1. The CDR3 loop spans 14 amino acids. The ends lost 2 bases at V and 6 bases at J; junction bases unmatched: 3. Germline V gene sequence: CDR1 SGHVS, CDR2 FNYEAQ. The CDR3 coding sequence is TGTGCCAGCAGCTTATATGGACAGGGCAATGAGCAGTTCTTC. Protein: CASSLYGQGNEQFF.

In its sample, this clonotype was seen many times. The CDR3 here is CASDTRGGPYNEQFF. CDR3 DNA: TGTGCCAGCGACACTCGGGGGGGCCCGTACAATGAGCAGTTCTTC. This chain uses TRBV27 with TRBJ2-1; TRBD2 aligns across 8 bases. The CDR3 spans 15 residues. Looked up from germline, CDR1 is MNHEY and CDR2 is SMNVEV (reference sequence). With 8 bases clipped from V and 4 bases from J, the junction kept 10 bases outside the gene matches.

This clonotype occurred many times. The chain combines TRBV12-3 or TRBV12-4 with TRBJ1-1; 8 nucleotides match TRBD1. Unmatched junction bases numbered 5, after V lost 4 bases and J lost 4 bases. CDR3 length equals 14 residues. The CDR3 DNA is TGTGCCAGCAGTTCCAGGGGGCTCGGCACTGAAGCTTTCTTT. This sequence encodes CASSSRGLGTEAFF.

The sample holds a few counts of this clonotype. The rearrangement links TRBV4-1 to TRBJ2-7; the match to TRBD2 covers 12 bases. The length of the CDR3 is 15 residues. The ends lost 2 bases at V and 6 bases at J; junction bases unmatched: 5. The germline V gene has CDR1 MGHRA and CDR2 YSYEKL. This chain's CDR3 is CASSQSSGGVREQYF. The DNA for the CDR3 is TGCGCCAGCAGCCAATCTAGCGGGGGGGTCCGCGAGCAGTACTTC.

The rearrangement links TRBV10-1 to TRBJ2-1, with D possibly TRBD2 on 6 matching bases. With 5 bases removed from V and 7 bases from J, the gap between germline ends came to 15 bases. CDR3 length equals 14 residues. Germline V gene sequence: CDR1 WNHNN, CDR2 SYGVQD (reference sequence). The CDR3 sequence: CASSFSGEFNEQFF. CDR3 DNA: TGCGCCAGCAGTTTTTCGGGGGAATTTAATGAGCAGTTCTTC.

This clonotype was seen many times. This sequence joins TRBV5-1 and TRBJ1-2; TRBD1 matches 10 bases. The CDR3 totals 18 residues. Germline V gene sequence: CDR1 SGHRS, CDR2 YFSETQ. V was clipped by 5 bases and J by 6 bases; unmatched bases: 19. This chain's CDR3 is CASRTTPGTGALVNGYTF. DNA of the CDR3: TGCGCCAGCAGAACAACACCCGGGACAGGGGCCCTCGTGAATGGCTACACCTTC.

This clonotype was detected many times. This rearrangement joins TRBV4-3 to TRBJ2-2, with 11 bases lining up with TRBD2. The germline V gene encodes CDR1 LGHNA and CDR2 YSLEER. V shed 0 bases and J 6 bases; nucleotides not matched to a gene: 3. The length of the CDR3 is 16 residues. The chain's CDR3 is CASSQEGTSGAGELFF. The CDR3 region has the DNA TGCGCCAGCAGCCAAGAGGGGACTAGCGGCGCCGGGGAGCTGTTTTTT.

In this sample, this clonotype turned up many times. The junction does not match germline at one end; this may be a read error. The rearrangement links TRBV5-1 to TRBJ2-5, with D hard to call. Per germline, CDR1 SGHRS and CDR2 YFSETQ. The CDR3 runs 12 residues. The CDR3 nucleotides are TGTGCCAGCAGCTTTTCCCAAGAGACCCAGTACTTC. Translated: CASSFSQETQYF.

This clonotype was detected many times. The chain links TRBV20-1 to TRBJ2-6, with a weak D call TRBD1 (5 bases). With 3 bases removed from V and 2 bases from J, the gap between germline ends came to 8 bases. CDR3 length: 14 residues. From germline, CDR1 is DFQATT and CDR2 SNEGSKA (reference sequence). CDR3 amino acids: CSARGQAGANVLTF. DNA of the CDR3: TGCAGTGCTAGGGGGCAGGCTGGGGCCAACGTCCTGACTTTC.

In this sample, this clonotype turned up a few times. Since a much larger clone is just one base distant, this may be a read error. The chain links TRBV10-3 to TRBJ1-5; D is unclear. The CDR3 consists of 15 residues. CDR1 is ENHRY, CDR2 SYGVKD, per germline. The CDR3 nucleotides read TGTGCCATCAGTGAGCACCTGGACGGTAATCAGCCCCAGAATTTT. Translated: CAISEHLDGNQPQNF.

In its sample, this clonotype was seen a few times. V usage is TRBV20-1 and J usage is TRBJ1-5; 8 bases are a match to TRBD1. This CDR3 has 15 amino acids. Germline CDR1 DFQATT, CDR2 SNEGSKA (reference sequence). V was pared by 0 bases and J by 11 bases, with 12 bases of the junction left unmatched. The CDR3 protein is CSARDGTGVPQSQHF. Here the CDR3 DNA reads TGCAGTGCTAGAGATGGGACAGGTGTTCCGCAGTCCCAGCATTTT.